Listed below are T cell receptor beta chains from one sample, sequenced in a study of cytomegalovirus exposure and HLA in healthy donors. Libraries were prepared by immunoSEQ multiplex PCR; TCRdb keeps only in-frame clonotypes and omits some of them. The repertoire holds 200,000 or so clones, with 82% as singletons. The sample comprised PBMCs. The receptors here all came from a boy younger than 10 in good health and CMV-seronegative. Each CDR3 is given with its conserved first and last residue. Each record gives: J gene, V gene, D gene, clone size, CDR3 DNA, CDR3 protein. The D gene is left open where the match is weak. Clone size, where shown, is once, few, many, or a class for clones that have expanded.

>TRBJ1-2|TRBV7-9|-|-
TGTGCCAGCAGCCTATCATACCGGGGTGGCTACACCTTC
CASSLSYRGGYTF
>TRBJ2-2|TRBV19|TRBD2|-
TGTGCCAGTAAAAGCGGGGGGGCCCCCGGGGAGCTGTTTTTT
CASKSGGAPGELFF
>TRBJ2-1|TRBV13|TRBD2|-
TGTGCCAGCAGCTTGGGACTAGCGGGGGCCAATGAGCAGTTCTTC
CASSLGLAGANEQFF
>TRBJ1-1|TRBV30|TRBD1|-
TGTGCCTGGGCCAGGGGGCGCGGGAACACTGAAGCTTTCTTT
CAWARGRGNTEAFF
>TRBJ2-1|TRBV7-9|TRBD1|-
TGTGCCAGCAGCTTAGGGGGACAGGGGGCTTACGAGCAGTTCTTC
CASSLGGQGAYEQFF
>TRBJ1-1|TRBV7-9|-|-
TGTGCCAGCAGCTTAGAATTGACAGTAGCCACTGAAGCTTTCTTT
CASSLELTVATEAFF
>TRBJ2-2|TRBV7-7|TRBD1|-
TGTGCTAGCAACCCGGGACAGGGGGCCGGGGAGCTGTTTTTT
CASNPGQGAGELFF
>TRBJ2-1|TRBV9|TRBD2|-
TGTGCCAGCAGCGGCGGGGGACTAGCGGGGGATAGTGAGCAGTTCTTC
CASSGGGLAGDSEQFF
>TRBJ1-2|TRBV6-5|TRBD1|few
TGTGCCAGCAGGGGGACAGGGGGGCTCGGCTACACCTTC
CASRGTGGLGYTF
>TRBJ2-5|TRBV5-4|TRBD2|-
TGTGCCAGCAGCTTACTAGCGGGGGGGAAAGAGACCCAGTACTTC
CASSLLAGGKETQYF
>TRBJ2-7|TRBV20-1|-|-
TGCAGTGCTTGGGACACCTACGAGCAGTACTTC
CSAWDTYEQYF
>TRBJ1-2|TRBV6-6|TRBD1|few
TGTGCCAGCAGTACTTGGGGACAGGGACGGAACTATGGCTACACCTTC
CASSTWGQGRNYGYTF